The entry below describes one TCR beta chain. V was trimmed by 7 bases and J by 10 bases, leaving 17 bases between them. CDR3 length: 13 amino acids. The data were produced by immunoSEQ multiplex PCR, yet TCRdb's version contains in-frame clones alone and is incomplete. The sample holds about 88,000 clones, over 90% seen once. The data derive from a study of blood T cell repertoires in COVID-19. This clonotype was obtained from a man aged 60 to 75 with acute or convalescent COVID-19. The chain has TRBV12-3 or TRBV12-4 and TRBJ2-1; maybe TRBD1 (6 bases). Sequencing was done on a sample of peripheral blood. The CDR3, as DNA: TGTGCCAGCACTAAGACAGGACCACGAGAGCAGTTCTTC. It yields the protein CASTKTGPREQFF.